Presented here are 14 T cell receptor beta chains from one specimen sequenced in a study of cytomegalovirus exposure and HLA in healthy donors (TCRdb year 2017). To prepare the library, the immunoSEQ multiplex PCR assay was applied. The multiplex PCR relied on a mix of 60 forward primers for TCR Vbeta segments and 13 reverse primers for TCR Jbeta segments. Entries here come from immuneACCESS through TCRdb and include only in-frame sequences with V and J called. Some clones fail to appear in such tables; in the studies checked, an unresolved V gene covers under half of the shortfall, and the cause of the remainder is unknown. Counted in this sample were 95,000 to 150,000 clones; 74% of them appeared once. About 4% of the sample goes to the ten largest clones. Material for sequencing was PBMCs. The origin of the receptors is a woman aged 45-65 years in good health and CMV-seropositive.

The chain uses TRBV6-6 and TRBJ1-5; TRBD1 is a possible D gene (5 bases). V dropped 0 bases and J dropped 0 bases, with 6 bases sitting between them. This CDR3 comprises 15 residues. CDR1 is MNHNY, CDR2 SVGAGI, per germline (reference sequence). CDR3 DNA: TGTGCCAGCAGTTACTCGACAGATAGCAATCAGCCCCAGCATTTT. Its translation is CASSYSTDSNQPQHF.

The chain links TRBV7-6 to TRBJ2-6; weak D call: TRBD2 (6 bases). With 5 bases removed from V and 2 bases from J, the gap between germline ends came to 16 bases. Per germline, CDR1 SGHVS and CDR2 FNYEAQ. CDR3 length: 17 amino acids. CDR3 sequence (DNA): TGTGCCAGCAGCCCTTTTGTCAGGGAGGCTGGGGCCAACGTCCTGACTTTC. Its translation is CASSPFVREAGANVLTF.

This chain links TRBV7-9 with TRBJ2-5; tentatively, D is TRBD2 (7 bases). This CDR3 is built from 13 residues. Trimming took off 8 bases at V and 5 bases at J, with 15 bases between the two ends. Per germline, CDR1 SEHNR and CDR2 FQNEAQ (reference sequence). Written as DNA, the CDR3 is TGTGCCAGCGGGAGGGGGGGTCTCGAGACCCAGTACTTC. Translation: CASGRGGLETQYF.

Note on this clone: The junction differs from germline at one of its ends, possibly a read error. This chain uses TRBV27 with TRBJ2-1, with a tentative D call TRBD2 (6 bases). CDR1 is MNHEY and CDR2 is SMNVEV in the germline V gene (reference sequence). The CDR3 is 16 amino acids. The CDR3 DNA reads TGTGCCAGCACTAACGGGGGTGGACAAACCTACAATAAGCAGTTCTTC. Its translation is CASTNGGGQTYNKQFF.

DNA of the CDR3: TGTGCCAGCAGCCAAATCTCCGGGGGGAGCACAGATACGCAGTATTTT. Amino acid sequence: CASSQISGGSTDTQYF. The J gene is TRBJ2-3, the V gene TRBV4-2, with TRBD2 matching 7 bases. Germline assignment: CDR1 LGHNA and CDR2 YNFKEQ. This CDR3 has 16 residues. J lost 0 bases, V lost 2 bases, and 5 bases had no gene match.

This chain connects TRBV29-1 to TRBJ2-1; TRBD2 matches at 10 bases. Germline V lookup: CDR1 SQVTM, CDR2 ANQGSEA. The CDR3 has 14 residues. The J segment lost 4 bases and the V segment lost 5 bases, leaving 5 bases of the junction unmatched. CDR3 coding DNA: TGCAGCGTTAGTAAGGGACTAGCGTACAATGAGCAGTTCTTC. Translating gives CSVSKGLAYNEQFF.

This clone was detected a few times. V is TRBV6-6 and J is TRBJ2-7, with D tentatively TRBD2 (6 bases). Germline V lookup: CDR1 MNHNY, CDR2 SVGAGI (reference sequence). Trimming stripped 4 bases from V and 7 bases from J, with 8 bases between. CDR3 length: 11 amino acids. CDR3: CASSSSGEQYF. CDR3 DNA: TGTGCCAGCAGTTCAAGCGGGGAGCAGTACTTC.

The rearrangement links TRBV7-9 to TRBJ2-1, with 7 bases aligning to TRBD2. The V gene end was trimmed by 6 bases and the J gene end by 0 bases; junction bases not matched to a gene: 5. From germline, CDR1 is SEHNR and CDR2 FQNEAQ (reference sequence). The length of the CDR3 is 15 residues. CDR3 DNA sequence: TGTGCCAGCAGACCGCGGGGGAGCTCCTACAATGAGCAGTTCTTC. Protein product: CASRPRGSSYNEQFF. The whole variable domain, filled in from reference TRBV7-9 and TRBJ2-1, reads DTGVSQNPRHKITKRGQNVTFRCDPISEHNRLYWYRQTLGQGPEFLTYFQNEAQLEKSRLLSDRFSAERPKGSFSTLEIQRTEQGDSAMYLCASRPRGSSYNEQFFGPGTRLTVL.

The CDR3 region is CAIGGASGSYEQYF. In nucleotides, the CDR3 is TGTGCCATTGGAGGGGCTAGCGGCTCCTACGAGCAGTACTTC. This chain joins TRBV7-8 and TRBJ2-7, with TRBD2 identical over 7 bases. CDR1 and CDR2 from the germline V gene are SGHVS and FQNEAQ. Unmatched junction bases numbered 9, after V lost 10 bases and J lost 0 bases. CDR3 size: 14 residues.

This sequence joins TRBV30 and TRBJ1-6; 9 nucleotides agree with TRBD1. The CDR3 sequence is 15 residues long. V was pared by 4 bases and J by 6 bases, with 7 bases of the junction left unmatched. Per the germline V gene, CDR1 is GTSNPN and CDR2 is SVGIG (reference sequence). The CDR3: CAWKGATGGNSPLHF. The CDR3 nucleotides read TGTGCCTGGAAAGGAGCGACAGGGGGTAATTCACCCCTCCACTTT.

The chain joins TRBV6-4 to TRBJ2-3; tentative D call: TRBD1 (6 bases). This CDR3 is 16 amino acids long. The germline gives CDR1 MRHNA, CDR2 SNTAGT. Trimming removed 2 bases from V and 3 bases from J, with 15 bases in between. CDR3 nucleotides: TGTGCCAGCAGTGACGGGCAGAAAGGGGGAACAGATACGCAGTATTTT. It is translated as CASSDGQKGGTDTQYF.

This clone was seen more than once but under ten times. V gene TRBV5-6 combines with J gene TRBJ2-5; 8 bases map to TRBD1. Germline loops: CDR1 SGHDT, CDR2 YYEEEE. The V gene end was trimmed by 1 base and the J gene end by 5 bases; junction bases not matched to a gene: 7. The CDR3 extends over 15 amino acids. In DNA, the CDR3 is TGTGCCAGCAGCTTGCGCAGGGGGCAAGGGGAGACCCAGTACTTC. Residues: CASSLRRGQGETQYF.

This chain links TRBV10-2 with TRBJ2-7; 12 bases fit TRBD2. CDR1 is WSHSY and CDR2 is SAAADI in the germline V gene. Losses at the gene ends were 8 bases for V and 0 bases for J; bases not matched to a gene: 2. CDR3 size: 14 residues. CDR3 sequence (DNA): TGCGCCAGCGCACTAGCGGGGGGCTCCTACGAGCAGTACTTC. This codes for CASALAGGSYEQYF.

V and J are TRBV4-1 and TRBJ2-3; tentative D call: TRBD2 (6 bases). This CDR3 is 16 amino acids long. Per the germline V gene, CDR1 is MGHRA and CDR2 is YSYEKL. V gave up 2 bases and J gave up 4 bases, with 16 bases separating them. CDR3 region: CASSQPTRGRADTQYF. As DNA, the CDR3 is TGCGCCAGCAGCCAACCGACACGGGGGAGAGCAGATACGCAGTATTTT.